The sequence of this T cell receptor (beta chain) was determined in a study of monozygotic twins with inflammatory bowel disease. Study-level points and caveats: The sharing of clonotypes with others was lower in IBD patients than in healthy twins, especially with disease activity. Telling different T cell subtypes apart from each other was not possible. Some repertoire variability may stem from patients' differing immunosuppressive treatments.

The germline V gene has CDR1 ENHRY and CDR2 SYGVKD. The length of the CDR3 is 14 residues. In regard to this clonotype: Its antigen is undetermined.

The template switching step added UMIs that contained a 6-nucleotide sample barcode. Following a re-call of the 5' RACE reads, TCRdb has one entry per CDR3 protein and lacks DNA. The sample features roughly 100,000 distinct CDR3 sequences, with 1.5% to 2% in its top ten. Sequenced material: blood. The TCR was taken from a human donor with ulcerative colitis or Crohn's disease, or a healthy co-twin of an affected twin (not recorded which). The chain joins TRBV10-3 to TRBJ2-1; as DNA is missing, the TRBD1 call by TCRdb cannot be tested. This CDR3 is CAIRGQGGYNEQFF.